A single sample gave rise to the 22 T cell receptor beta chains below, sequenced in a study of T cells in Graves' hyperthyroidism and ophthalmopathy. What was amplified from RNA transcripts were TCR beta CDR3 regions. The HTBI set primed first-round TCR CDR3 RT-PCR. TCRdb called the multiplex PCR reads again in MiXCR, with one record for every CDR3 protein. The sample shows roughly 580,000 distinct CDR3 sequences, about 15% of them seen only once. Sequencing was carried out using blood. Receptor source: a woman aged 30 to 39 with Graves' hyperthyroidism that later progressed to Graves' ophthalmopathy.

This clonotype was recorded only once. This chain uses TRBV2 with TRBJ1-2; no reliable D call. CDR1 and CDR2 from the germline V gene are SNHLY and FYNNEI. Between the trimmed V and J ends, which lost 7 bases and 5 bases, there was a span of 14 bases. The CDR3 totals 13 residues. CDR3 nucleotide sequence: TGTGCCAGCACCAAGGAGGACCCATATGGCTACACCTTC. It translates to CASTKEDPYGYTF. The entire variable domain, with the rest obtained from reference TRBV2 and TRBJ1-2, is as follows: EPEVTQTPSHQVTQMGQEVILRCVPISNHLYFYWYRQILGQKVEFLVSFYNNEISEKSEIFDDQFSVERPDGSNFTLKIRSTKLEDSAMYFCASTKEDPYGYTFGSGTRLTVV.

The rearrangement joins TRBV4-3 to TRBJ2-5; D is perhaps TRBD1 (5 bases). The CDR3 extends over 15 amino acids. CDR1 is LGHNA and CDR2 is YSLEER in the germline V gene. Trimming cost V 4 bases and J 1 base, with 13 bases left between them. The CDR3 region is CASSPRPGPQETQYF. CDR3 sequence (DNA): TGCGCCAGCAGCCCTAGACCAGGGCCCCAAGAGACCCAGTACTTC.

This clonotype was counted a few times. This chain joins TRBV30 and TRBJ2-2; TRBD1 is a possible D gene (6 bases). Germline assignment: CDR1 GTSNPN and CDR2 SVGIG (reference sequence). The CDR3 runs 17 residues. Trimming pared 2 bases from V and 7 bases from J, leaving 23 bases between. CDR3 sequence reads: CAWSTPPGHPAGGELFF. The DNA for the CDR3 is TGTGCCTGGAGTACGCCCCCGGGACACCCGGCGGGCGGGGAGCTGTTTTTT.

The J gene is TRBJ1-2, the V gene TRBV20-1; D is unresolved. The V gene's germline CDR1 is DFQATT and CDR2 SNEGSKA (reference sequence). The germline V and J ends were trimmed by 6 bases and 12 bases, with 8 bases remaining between them. This CDR3 has 8 amino acids. CDR3 amino acids: CSARDHTF. CDR3 coding DNA: TGCAGTGCCCGAGACCACACCTTC.

A note on this clonotype: A single base separates this from a much larger clone, so it may be a read error. The rearrangement uses TRBV30 and TRBJ1-6, with a weak D call TRBD1 (5 bases). Germline V gives CDR1 GTSNPN, CDR2 SVGIG (reference sequence). V lost 1 base to trimming and J lost 17 bases, with 21 bases between them. The CDR3 runs to 14 residues. In nucleotides, the CDR3 is TGTGCCTGGAGTGGGGGGTCAGGTGGGACCACCTTCCACTTT. As protein: CAWSGGSGGTTFHF.

There are a few counts of this clonotype. The chain carries TRBV12-3 or TRBV12-4 and TRBJ2-3; TRBD2 agrees at 8 bases. This CDR3 is 15 amino acids long. The V segment lost 3 bases and the J segment 2 bases; nucleotides outside the gene matches: 4. DNA for the CDR3: TGTGCCAGCAGTTTTATAGCGGGGCCCACAGATACGCAGTATTTT. This encodes CASSFIAGPTDTQYF.

This clonotype was seen ten or more times. The chain links TRBV7-9 to TRBJ2-3, with D maybe TRBD2 (5 bases). CDR3 size: 13 residues. Trimming stripped 7 bases from V and 4 bases from J, with 12 bases between. Germline V gives CDR1 SEHNR, CDR2 FQNEAQ (reference sequence). The CDR3 reads CASIQTGADTQYF. In nucleotides, the CDR3 is TGTGCCAGCATCCAAACCGGGGCAGATACGCAGTATTTT.

This clonotype was found many times. V is TRBV7-9 and J is TRBJ2-1; 10 bases agree with TRBD2. V trimming: 6 bases; J trimming: 5 bases; junction bases outside the gene matches: 7. Germline V gene lookup returns CDR1 SEHNR and CDR2 FQNEAQ (reference sequence). This CDR3 has 15 amino acids. CDR3 loop: CASSSGTSAHNEQFF. The CDR3 DNA follows: TGTGCCAGCAGTTCCGGGACTAGCGCACACAATGAGCAGTTCTTC. The whole variable domain, filled in from reference TRBV7-9 and TRBJ2-1, reads DTGVSQNPRHKITKRGQNVTFRCDPISEHNRLYWYRQTLGQGPEFLTYFQNEAQLEKSRLLSDRFSAERPKGSFSTLEIQRTEQGDSAMYLCASSSGTSAHNEQFFGPGTRLTVL.

This clonotype was seen at least ten times. V gene TRBV5-1 combines with J gene TRBJ1-1; a possible D gene is TRBD1 (5 bases). The CDR3 runs 15 residues. Per the germline V gene, CDR1 is SGHRS and CDR2 is YFSETQ. Trimming shortened V by 0 bases and J by 1 base, and 10 bases separated the two germline ends. The DNA of the CDR3 is TGCGCCAGCAGCTTGGACAGGCTGTCGAACACTGAAGCTTTCTTT. Protein: CASSLDRLSNTEAFF.

In this sample, this clonotype turned up many times. The CDR3 is CASSYLAGPYEQYF. Here the CDR3 DNA reads TGTGCCAGCAGTTACTTAGCGGGCCCCTACGAGCAGTACTTC. V is TRBV6-2 or TRBV6-3 and J is TRBJ2-7; 7 positions agree with TRBD2. The CDR3 is 14 residues long. Germline CDR1 reads MNHEY; CDR2 reads SVGEGT. V dropped 1 base and J dropped 2; count of bases not matched to a gene: 2.

The sample holds many counts of this clonotype. The rearrangement uses TRBV7-3 and TRBJ2-3; D is ambiguous. Deletions cut 3 bases from V and 2 bases from J, with 6 bases between. The length of the CDR3 is 13 residues. Per germline, CDR1 SGHTA and CDR2 FQGTGA. In DNA, the CDR3 is TGTGCCAGCAGCTTGGAAATCACAGATACGCAGTATTTT. Translation gives CASSLEITDTQYF. Full variable domain (rest looked up from reference TRBV7-3 and TRBJ2-3): GAGVSQTPSNKVTEKGKYVELRCDPISGHTALYWYRQSLGQGPEFLIYFQGTGAADDSGLPNDRFFAVRPEGSVSTLKIQRTERGDSAVYLCASSLEITDTQYFGPGTRLTVL.

Ten or more counts support this clonotype. V usage is TRBV10-2 and J usage is TRBJ1-1, with D unresolved. The V end was cut by 2 bases, the J end by 11 bases, with 9 bases between. This CDR3 spans 11 amino acids. CDR1 is WSHSY, CDR2 SAAADI, per germline. The CDR3 DNA is TGCGCCAGCAGTGAGCCGGGTTTGGCTTTCTTT. Amino acid sequence: CASSEPGLAFF.

This clonotype has ten or more counts. The V gene is TRBV27, the J gene TRBJ2-1, with D possibly being TRBD1 (8 bases). V lost 3 bases to trimming and J lost 3 bases, with 30 bases between them. From germline, CDR1 is MNHEY and CDR2 SMNVEV (reference sequence). The CDR3 length is 21 residues. CDR3 nucleotides: TGTGCCAGCAGTTTCTTACAAATAGGACAGGGTGGGACTACTCTCTACAATGAGCAGTTCTTC. Protein: CASSFLQIGQGGTTLYNEQFF.

The chain links TRBV7-6 to TRBJ2-2; D is unresolved. The CDR3 runs 14 residues. From germline, CDR1 is SGHVS and CDR2 FNYEAQ. Trimming stripped 5 bases from V and 0 bases from J, with 7 bases between. The CDR3 region has the DNA TGTGCCAGCAGCCAATTCGCGAACACCGGGGAGCTGTTTTTT. This encodes CASSQFANTGELFF.

V gene TRBV6-2 or TRBV6-3 combines with J gene TRBJ2-1, with TRBD1 matching 7 bases. CDR1 and CDR2 (germline): MNHEY, SVGEGT. The CDR3 loop spans 17 amino acids. The V and J ends lost 6 bases and 0 bases, in that order; junction bases with no gene match: 11. CDR3 DNA sequence: TGTGCCAGCAGCGACCTAGGGGGCTCCAGCTCCTACAATGAGCAGTTCTTC. It specifies CASSDLGGSSSYNEQFF.

This clonotype was found many times. The chain carries TRBV7-8 and TRBJ1-1; D is perhaps TRBD1 (6 bases). The CDR3 runs 15 residues. Trimming took 1 base from V and 1 from J, leaving 10 bases between them. CDR1 is SGHVS and CDR2 is FQNEAQ in the germline V gene. DNA for the CDR3: TGTGCCAGCAGCTTAGTTGAGGGGGAGAACACTGAAGCTTTCTTT. It translates to CASSLVEGENTEAFF.

This clonotype was observed many times. The chain carries TRBV12-3 or TRBV12-4 and TRBJ1-1; TRBD1 is a possible D gene (5 bases). V lost 6 bases, J lost 2 bases, and 13 bases lay in between. The CDR3 length is 14 residues. The CDR3 sequence is CASSLLQGNTEAFF. In DNA form, the CDR3 reads TGTGCCAGCAGCCTACTCCAGGGTAACACTGAAGCTTTCTTT.

In nucleotides, the CDR3 is TGCAGTGCAAAAGGGGCCCCTAGGGGCGAGACCCAGTACTTC. It is translated as CSAKGAPRGETQYF. The V gene is TRBV20-1, the J gene TRBJ2-5; D possibly corresponds to TRBD1 (5 bases). Germline V lookup: CDR1 DFQATT, CDR2 SNEGSKA (reference sequence). V lost 6 bases to trimming and J lost 5 bases, with 19 bases between them. The CDR3 runs 14 residues.

As for this clonotype: The junction shows a germline mismatch at one end, possibly a read error. The chain joins TRBV20-1 to TRBJ2-3, with D tentatively TRBD2 (6 bases). Germline CDR1 reads DFQATT; CDR2 reads SNEGSKA (reference sequence). The CDR3 covers 12 residues. The CDR3 protein is CSARGGTNTQYF. DNA of the CDR3: TGCAGTGCTAGGGGAGGCACAAATACGCAGTATTTT.

On this clonotype: With a much larger clone just one base away, this may be a read error. J is TRBJ1-5 and V is TRBV6-2 or TRBV6-3, with a weak D call TRBD1 (6 bases). The germline V gene has CDR1 MNHEY and CDR2 SVGEGT. Trimming stripped 8 bases from V and 3 bases from J, with 17 bases between. CDR3 length: 15 amino acids. CDR3 bases: TGTGCCAGCGTACCATTTACAGGGAACAATCAGCCCCAGCATTTT. Translation gives CASVPFTGNNQPQHF.

To note about this clonotype: A much bigger clone sits one base away, suggesting this may be a read error. The V gene is TRBV6-1, the J gene TRBJ1-2, with 7 bases identical to TRBD1. The CDR3 sequence is 13 residues long. With V trimmed by 6 bases and J by 7 bases, 8 bases remained unmatched. The V gene's germline CDR1 is MNHNS and CDR2 SASEGT. The CDR3 reads CASRGQEFGGYTF. In DNA form, the CDR3 reads TGTGCCAGCAGAGGACAGGAGTTCGGTGGCTACACCTTC.

This clonotype was detected many times. The chain carries TRBV28 and TRBJ2-7, with 7 bases fitting TRBD2. V shed 5 bases and J 2 bases; nucleotides not matched to a gene: 15. CDR1 is MDHEN, CDR2 SYDVKM, per germline. The CDR3 is made up of 17 amino acids. The CDR3: CASSPRTRRLITYEQYF. In nucleotides, the CDR3 is TGTGCCAGCAGTCCCCGGACTAGGCGGCTCATCACCTACGAGCAGTACTTC.